There are a few counts of the clone carrying this TCR beta chain. TCRdb's table, derived via immunoSEQ multiplex PCR, lists solely in-frame clones and lacks some. The sample lists 550,000 to 700,000 clones, approximately 73% occurring once. This record belongs to a study of shared clonotypes between healthy human individuals. Whole-study context: Participating donors consisted of a couple of women and a few men aged 18 to 49.

The source is a woman aged 25-40 years in good health. Sequencing was carried out using memory CD4+ T cells sorted from blood. Subset denoted: CD45RA-negative fraction.

In DNA, the CDR3 is TGTGCCATCAAAGGTAGCGCGAACACCGGGGAGCTGTTTTTT. Its protein is CAIKGSANTGELFF. The chain joins TRBV10-3 to TRBJ2-2; possible D gene TRBD2, 5 bases. Germline lookup yields CDR1 ENHRY and CDR2 SYGVKD. The CDR3 loop spans 14 amino acids. The germline V and J ends were trimmed by 7 bases and 0 bases, with 9 bases remaining between them.